A single sample is the source of the 14 T cell receptor beta chains below, sequenced in a study of T cells after yellow fever vaccination. MiXCR, applied by TCRdb to the 5' RACE reads, yields one record per CDR3 protein. Of just over 300,000 distinct CDR3 sequences listed, roughly 4% are singletons. Sequencing used PBMCs, obtained on the day of the yellow fever booster vaccination. These receptors were taken from a man in his late teens or twenties who received the YFV17D yellow fever vaccine.

J is TRBJ2-7 and V is TRBV28, with a possible D match to TRBD1 (6 bases). The CDR3 covers 14 residues. Looked up from germline, CDR1 is MDHEN and CDR2 is SYDVKM. V was clipped by 4 bases and J by 2 bases, with 12 bases between them. CDR3: CASSYARGPYEQYV. CDR3 DNA sequence: TGTGCCAGCAGTTATGCCAGGGGTCCCTACGAGCAGTACGTC.

Ten or more counts support this clonotype. The chain joins TRBV5-4 to TRBJ2-1, with 10 positions matching TRBD2. V shed 0 bases, J shed 7 bases, and the junction held 4 bases outside the gene matches. Germline values: CDR1 SGHNT, CDR2 YYREEE (reference sequence). This CDR3 has 15 amino acids. In DNA, the CDR3 is TGTGCCAGCAGCTTGGTCCTAGCGGGGGCTAATGAGCAGTTCTTC. It specifies CASSLVLAGANEQFF.

The rearrangement links TRBV12-3 or TRBV12-4 to TRBJ2-3; unclear D gene. The V and J ends lost 7 bases and 2 bases respectively, with 10 bases between them. This CDR3 spans 13 amino acids. The CDR3 sequence: CASILTFTDTQYF. The CDR3 nucleotides read TGTGCCAGCATTCTGACTTTCACAGATACGCAGTATTTT.

This clonotype was counted many times. The chain combines TRBV3-1 with TRBJ1-1, with D perhaps matching TRBD1 (5 bases). The V end lost 3 bases, the J end lost 5 bases, and 19 bases lay between the germline ends. This CDR3 contains 16 residues. CDR1 and CDR2 (germline): LGHDT, YNNKEL (reference sequence). CDR3 sequence: CASSQNLPGPVTEAFF. The CDR3 region has the DNA TGTGCCAGCAGCCAGAATCTACCGGGACCCGTAACTGAAGCTTTCTTT.

This clonotype came up many times. V is TRBV7-9 and J is TRBJ1-6; no definite D call. From germline, CDR1 is SEHNR and CDR2 FQNEAQ (reference sequence). V lost 5 bases and J lost 5, with 13 bases in between. The CDR3 sequence is 15 residues long. The CDR3 DNA follows: TGTGCCAGCAGCGGATATGACGGAAATAATTCACCCCTCCACTTT. As protein: CASSGYDGNNSPLHF.

The rearrangement joins TRBV9 to TRBJ2-2; unclear D gene. This CDR3 comprises 15 residues. CDR1 is SGDLS, CDR2 YYNGEE, per germline. The germline V and J ends were trimmed by 4 bases and 6 bases, with 16 bases remaining between them. CDR3 sequence: CASSFRPSAPGELFF. DNA of the CDR3: TGTGCCAGCAGCTTTCGGCCCTCCGCCCCCGGGGAGCTGTTTTTT.

This clonotype appeared a few times. The chain couples TRBV12-3 or TRBV12-4 to TRBJ2-7, with D unclear. The CDR3 is made up of 13 amino acids. Between the trimmed V and J ends, which lost 7 bases and 5 bases, there was a span of 15 bases. The CDR3 DNA sequence: TGTGCCAGCACCACGCTGGGGATTAACGAGCAGTACTTC. The encoded protein is CASTTLGINEQYF.

This clonotype has ten or more counts. The genes are TRBV12-3 or TRBV12-4 and TRBJ1-5; perhaps TRBD1 as D (5 bases). This CDR3 spans 14 amino acids. Trimming took 0 bases from V and 4 from J, leaving 7 bases between them. The CDR3 loop is CASSLAPGNQPQHF. The CDR3 DNA reads as TGTGCCAGCAGTTTAGCGCCAGGGAATCAGCCCCAGCATTTT.

There are many counts of this clonotype. The rearrangement links TRBV7-9 to TRBJ1-1; D possibly corresponds to TRBD1 (6 bases). Germline CDR1 and CDR2: SEHNR and FQNEAQ (reference sequence). CDR3 length equals 13 residues. Trimming removed 5 bases at V and 6 bases at J, with 13 bases between. The CDR3 DNA is TGTGCCAGCAGCAGAACAGGGAGGGCTGAAGCTTTCTTT. Its translation is CASSRTGRAEAFF.

This clonotype has at least ten counts. J is TRBJ2-7 and V is TRBV28; D is possibly TRBD2 (7 bases). V lost 3 bases, J lost 0 bases, and 15 bases lay in between. The CDR3 is made up of 16 amino acids. In germline, CDR1 is MDHEN, CDR2 SYDVKM. The CDR3 spells CASSFGGGASSYEQYV. Written as DNA, the CDR3 is TGTGCCAGCAGTTTTGGGGGGGGGGCGAGCTCCTACGAGCAGTACGTC.

The chain is built from TRBV27 and TRBJ2-3; D remains ambiguous. Germline V lookup: CDR1 MNHEY, CDR2 SMNVEV (reference sequence). Trimming stripped 0 bases from V and 4 bases from J, with 11 bases between. This CDR3 is 15 amino acids long. In DNA form, the CDR3 reads TGTGCCAGCAGTTTATCCCCTTTACTTGCAGATACGCAGTATTTT. It yields the protein CASSLSPLLADTQYF.

This clonotype was found many times. The V call is TRBV4-3, the J call TRBJ2-3, with 10 bases lining up with TRBD1. The V segment lost 2 bases and the J segment 0 bases; nucleotides outside the gene matches: 8. In germline, CDR1 is LGHNA, CDR2 YSLEER. The CDR3 has 18 residues. Written as DNA, the CDR3 is TGCGCCAGCAGCCAAAGCCGGGGGGGACAGGGGAGCACAGATACGCAGTATTTT. Residues: CASSQSRGGQGSTDTQYF.

This clonotype was counted at least ten times. This sequence joins TRBV5-1 and TRBJ2-3; D not certain. V was pared by 2 bases and J by 3 bases, with 10 bases between. Per germline, CDR1 SGHRS and CDR2 YFSETQ. CDR3 length equals 14 residues. The DNA of the CDR3 is TGCGCCAGCAGCTTCGGCCTCGGGACAGATACGCAGTATTTT. This translates into CASSFGLGTDTQYF.

This clonotype was detected many times. This chain links TRBV5-6 with TRBJ2-7; possible D gene TRBD2, 6 bases. Germline assignment: CDR1 SGHDT and CDR2 YYEEEE. The V and J ends lost 6 bases and 4 bases respectively, with 20 bases between them. CDR3 length equals 15 residues. The CDR3, as DNA: TGTGCCAGCACCCGGGGGAGAGCTAGCTCTTACGAGCAGTACTTC. Translated: CASTRGRASSYEQYF.